Below are 13 T cell receptor beta chains sequenced from a single sample in a study of shared clonotypes between healthy human individuals. Sequencing was performed with immunoSEQ multiplex PCR; in TCRdb, only in-frame clones are kept and a portion is missing. The sample comprises fewer than 3 million clones, around 93% of which are singletons, and 0.37% rests with the top ten. Sequenced: naive CD4+ T cells from PBMCs. The subset denotes: CD45RA+ positively selected. The origin of the receptors is a man aged 18-30 years in good health. Some clones in this sample may be carry-over from other donors' samples.

V usage is TRBV27 and J usage is TRBJ2-5; no reliable D call. V was pared by 3 bases and J by 5 bases, with 13 bases between. Germline CDR1 MNHEY, CDR2 SMNVEV (reference sequence). The CDR3 sequence is 14 residues long. The CDR3 DNA follows: TGTGCCAGCAGTTTGAGGAGATTTAGTGAGACCCAGTACTTC. This gives the protein CASSLRRFSETQYF.

For this clone: Within the sample, other DNA sequences also encode this same CDR3. V gene TRBV20-1 combines with J gene TRBJ1-1; TRBD1 matches 8 bases. Germline CDR1 is DFQATT and CDR2 is SNEGSKA (reference sequence). Unmatched junction bases numbered 1, after V lost 5 bases and J lost 5 bases. The length of the CDR3 is 11 residues. The chain's CDR3 is CSAGQGTEAFF. The CDR3 DNA reads TGCAGTGCTGGACAGGGAACTGAAGCTTTCTTT.

V gene TRBV28 combines with J gene TRBJ2-4, with D possibly matching TRBD2 (5 bases). Germline V gene data show CDR1 as MDHEN and CDR2 as SYDVKM. This CDR3 spans 13 amino acids. Trimming took off 5 bases at V and 8 bases at J, with 13 bases between the two ends. The CDR3 nucleotides read TGTGCCAGCAGTCAGCAAACGAGGGACATTCAGTACTTC. This encodes CASSQQTRDIQYF.

Only one count was recorded for this clone. The V call is TRBV2, the J call TRBJ1-3; D is undetermined. The CDR3 length is 19 residues. Germline lookup yields CDR1 SNHLY and CDR2 FYNNEI. Trimming removed 6 bases at V and 0 bases at J, with 24 bases between. CDR3 sequence: CASRPRGFIFSNSGNTIYF. In DNA form, the CDR3 reads TGTGCCAGCAGACCCCGTGGATTCATCTTTTCTAACTCTGGAAACACCATATATTTT.

This clone was observed once. V is TRBV28 and J is TRBJ1-5; D gene ambiguous. Germline V gives CDR1 MDHEN, CDR2 SYDVKM. The CDR3 has 13 residues. Deletions cut 5 bases from V and 7 bases from J, with 12 bases between. The CDR3 bases are TGTGCCAGCAGTGACCGGTCAATGCAGCCCCAGCATTTT. Translated, it gives CASSDRSMQPQHF.

The chain couples TRBV28 to TRBJ2-7, with 8 bases identical to TRBD1. Germline CDR1 is MDHEN and CDR2 is SYDVKM. CDR3 length: 16 amino acids. With 4 bases clipped from V and 0 bases from J, the junction kept 8 bases outside the gene matches. The CDR3 DNA follows: TGTGCCAGCAGTTCCGGACAGGGAGGCCTCTCCTACGAGCAGTACTTC. It is translated as CASSSGQGGLSYEQYF.

The genes are TRBV19 and TRBJ2-1, with a tentative D call TRBD2 (5 bases). CDR3 length: 14 residues. Trimming took off 4 bases at V and 2 bases at J, with 9 bases between the two ends. CDR1 is LNHDA, CDR2 SQIVND, per germline (reference sequence). CDR3 region: CASSTWEPYNEQFF. The CDR3 nucleotides read TGTGCCAGTAGTACGTGGGAGCCCTACAATGAGCAGTTCTTC.

A single count supports this clone. The chain recombines TRBV28 with TRBJ1-1; the D is unclear. Germline V CDR1 and CDR2: MDHEN, SYDVKM. V gave up 6 bases and J gave up 6 bases, with 14 bases separating them. The length of the CDR3 is 13 residues. The CDR3 region has the DNA TGTGCCAGCAGAGGCCCTTCGAGGGCTGAAGCTTTCTTT. It is translated as CASRGPSRAEAFF.

This chain connects TRBV9 to TRBJ1-2; D is unclear. There are 13 residues in the CDR3. Germline CDR1 SGDLS, CDR2 YYNGEE. V was clipped by 3 bases and J by 2 bases, with 8 bases between them. The CDR3 loop reads CASSARLNYGYTF. The CDR3 nucleotides read TGTGCCAGCAGCGCCAGGCTCAACTATGGCTACACCTTC.

Concerning this clone: Likely a read error: the CDR3 ends without its conserved phenylalanine or tryptophan. It is unclear where the CDR3 begins or ends on the DNA, so no DNA is shown, and the CDR3 is as TCRdb lists it. This CDR3 is CASSEGAGGRL. The V and J genes are TRBV6-1 and TRBJ2-7; the table's D call TRBD2 went unverified against the DNA. The CDR3 numbers 11 amino acids, ends counted. The V gene's germline CDR1 is MNHNS and CDR2 SASEGT.

The chain employs TRBV10-3 and TRBJ1-4; TRBD1 is a possible D gene (5 bases). CDR3 length: 15 amino acids. Germline V lookup: CDR1 ENHRY, CDR2 SYGVKD. V was pared by 1 base and J by 7 bases, with 13 bases between. CDR3 region: CAISEFQGGGEKLFF. Written as DNA, the CDR3 is TGTGCCATCAGTGAGTTTCAGGGAGGCGGTGAAAAACTGTTTTTT.

Details on this clone: Different DNA sequences within this sample yield the same CDR3. The chain is built from TRBV5-1 and TRBJ2-2; 8 bases align to TRBD1. This CDR3 contains 16 residues. Germline CDR1 and CDR2: SGHRS and YFSETQ. V was pared by 4 bases and J by 1 base, with 6 bases of the junction left unmatched. CDR3 amino acids: CASSPPGTGNTGELFF. In DNA form, the CDR3 reads TGCGCCAGCAGCCCGCCCGGGACAGGGAACACCGGGGAGCTGTTTTTT.

Points on this clone: The same CDR3 arises from other DNA sequences in this sample as well. J is TRBJ2-1 and V is TRBV5-1, with D unresolved. Trimming took 2 bases from V and 0 from J, leaving 9 bases between them. This CDR3 comprises 15 residues. CDR1 and CDR2 from the germline V gene are SGHRS and YFSETQ. The CDR3 spells CASSFSTSSYNEQFF. The CDR3 DNA is TGCGCCAGCAGCTTTTCTACCAGCTCCTACAATGAGCAGTTCTTC.